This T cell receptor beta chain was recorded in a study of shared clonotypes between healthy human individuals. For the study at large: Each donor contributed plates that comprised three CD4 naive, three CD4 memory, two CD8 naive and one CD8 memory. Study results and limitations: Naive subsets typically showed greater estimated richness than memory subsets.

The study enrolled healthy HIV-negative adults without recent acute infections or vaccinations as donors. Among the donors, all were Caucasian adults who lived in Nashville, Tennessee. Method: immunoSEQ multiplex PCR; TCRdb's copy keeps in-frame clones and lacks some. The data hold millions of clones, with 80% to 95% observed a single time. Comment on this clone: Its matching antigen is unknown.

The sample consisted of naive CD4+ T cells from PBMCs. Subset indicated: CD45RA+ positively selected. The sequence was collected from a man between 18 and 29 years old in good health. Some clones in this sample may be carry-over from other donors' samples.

The CDR3 spells CASSWGDTGSHEQYF. In DNA form, the CDR3 reads TGTGCCAGCAGTTGGGGTGATACAGGGTCCCACGAGCAGTACTTC. This rearrangement joins TRBV6-5 to TRBJ2-7; tentative D call: TRBD1 (6 bases). This CDR3 is built from 15 residues. Germline-derived CDR1 and CDR2 are MNHEY and SVGAGI. Trimming left V 4 bases short and J 5 bases short, with 18 bases between.